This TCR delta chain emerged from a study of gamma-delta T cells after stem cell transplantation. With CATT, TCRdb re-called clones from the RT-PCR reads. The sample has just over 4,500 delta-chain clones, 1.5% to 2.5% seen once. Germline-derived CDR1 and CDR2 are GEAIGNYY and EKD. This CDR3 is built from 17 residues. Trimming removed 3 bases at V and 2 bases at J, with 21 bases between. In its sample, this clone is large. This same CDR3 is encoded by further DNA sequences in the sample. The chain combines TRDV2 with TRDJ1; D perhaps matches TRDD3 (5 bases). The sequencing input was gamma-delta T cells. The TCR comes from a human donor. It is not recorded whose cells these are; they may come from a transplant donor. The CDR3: CACDEVYSGRLTDKLIF. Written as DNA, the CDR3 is TGTGCCTGTGACGAAGTATATTCTGGGCGATTAACCGATAAACTCATCTTT.